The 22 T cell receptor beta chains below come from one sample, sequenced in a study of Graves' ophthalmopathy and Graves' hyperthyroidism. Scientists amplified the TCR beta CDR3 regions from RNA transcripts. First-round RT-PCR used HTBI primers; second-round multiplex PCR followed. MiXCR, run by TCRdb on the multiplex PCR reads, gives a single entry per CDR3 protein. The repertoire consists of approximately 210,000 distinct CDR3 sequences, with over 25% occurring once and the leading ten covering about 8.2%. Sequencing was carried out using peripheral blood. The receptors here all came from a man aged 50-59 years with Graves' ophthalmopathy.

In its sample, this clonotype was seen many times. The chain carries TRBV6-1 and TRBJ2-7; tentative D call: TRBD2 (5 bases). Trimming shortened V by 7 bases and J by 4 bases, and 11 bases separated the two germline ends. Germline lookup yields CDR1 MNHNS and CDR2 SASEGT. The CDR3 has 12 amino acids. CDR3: CASMVRGYEQYF. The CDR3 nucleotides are TGTGCCAGCATGGTTCGGGGTTACGAGCAGTACTTC.

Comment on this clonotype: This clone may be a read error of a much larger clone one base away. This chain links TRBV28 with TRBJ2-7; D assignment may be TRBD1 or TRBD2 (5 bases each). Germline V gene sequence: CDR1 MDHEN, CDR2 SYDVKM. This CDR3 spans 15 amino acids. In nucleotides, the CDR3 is TGTGCCACCAGTTTAAGGGACCGGGGCATTTACGAGCAGTACTTC. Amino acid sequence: CATSLRDRGIYEQYF.

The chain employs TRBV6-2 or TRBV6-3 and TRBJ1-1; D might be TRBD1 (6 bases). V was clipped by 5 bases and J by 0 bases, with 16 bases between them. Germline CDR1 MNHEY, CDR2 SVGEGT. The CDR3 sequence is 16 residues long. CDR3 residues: CASSKHRTEMNTEAFF. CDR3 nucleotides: TGTGCCAGCAGTAAACACCGGACAGAAATGAACACTGAAGCTTTCTTT.

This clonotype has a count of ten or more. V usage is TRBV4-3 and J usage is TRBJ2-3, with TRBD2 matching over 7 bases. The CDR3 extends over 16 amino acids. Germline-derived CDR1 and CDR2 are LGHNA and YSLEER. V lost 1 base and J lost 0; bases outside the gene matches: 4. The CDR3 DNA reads TGCGCCAGCAGCCAAGGGGAGGGCCAAAGCACAGATACGCAGTATTTT. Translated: CASSQGEGQSTDTQYF.

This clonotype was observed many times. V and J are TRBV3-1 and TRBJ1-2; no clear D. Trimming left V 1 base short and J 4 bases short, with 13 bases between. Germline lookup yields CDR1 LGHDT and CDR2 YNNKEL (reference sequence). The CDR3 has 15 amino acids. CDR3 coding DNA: TGTGCCAGCAGCCAAGCCGGGGTGGATTTCTATGGCTACACCTTC. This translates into CASSQAGVDFYGYTF.

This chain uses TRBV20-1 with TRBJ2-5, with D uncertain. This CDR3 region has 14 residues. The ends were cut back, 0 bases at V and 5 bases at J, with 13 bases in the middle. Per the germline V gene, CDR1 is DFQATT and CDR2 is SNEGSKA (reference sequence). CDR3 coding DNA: TGCAGTGCTAGAGATAGGACGGTCATGGAGACCCAGTACTTC. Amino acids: CSARDRTVMETQYF.

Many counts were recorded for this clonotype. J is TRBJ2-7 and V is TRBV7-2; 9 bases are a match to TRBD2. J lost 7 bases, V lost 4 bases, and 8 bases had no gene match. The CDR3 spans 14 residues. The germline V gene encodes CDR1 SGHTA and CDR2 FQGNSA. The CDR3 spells CASSSVVAGVEQYF. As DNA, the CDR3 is TGTGCCAGCAGCTCCGTAGTAGCGGGAGTGGAGCAGTACTTC.

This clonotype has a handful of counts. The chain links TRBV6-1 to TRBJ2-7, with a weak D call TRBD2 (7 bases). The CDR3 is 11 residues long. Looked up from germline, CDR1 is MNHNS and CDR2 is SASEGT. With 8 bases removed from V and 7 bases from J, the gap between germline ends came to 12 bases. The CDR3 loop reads CASGGAGEQYF. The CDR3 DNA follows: TGTGCCAGCGGGGGGGCGGGAGAGCAGTACTTC.

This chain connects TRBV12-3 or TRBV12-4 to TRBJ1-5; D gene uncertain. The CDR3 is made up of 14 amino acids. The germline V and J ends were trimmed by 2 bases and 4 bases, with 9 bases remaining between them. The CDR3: CASSLNGPNQPQHF. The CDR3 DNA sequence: TGTGCCAGCAGTTTAAATGGACCTAATCAGCCCCAGCATTTT.

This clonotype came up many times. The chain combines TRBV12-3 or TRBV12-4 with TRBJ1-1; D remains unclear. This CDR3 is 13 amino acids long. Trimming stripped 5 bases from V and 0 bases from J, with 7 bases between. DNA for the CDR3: TGTGCCAGCAGTCGCACAGTGAACACTGAAGCTTTCTTT. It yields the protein CASSRTVNTEAFF.

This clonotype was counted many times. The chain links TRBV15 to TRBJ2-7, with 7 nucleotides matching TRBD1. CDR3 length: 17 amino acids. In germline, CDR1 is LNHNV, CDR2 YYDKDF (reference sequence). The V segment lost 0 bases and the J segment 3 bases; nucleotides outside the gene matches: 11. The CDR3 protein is CATSRDELEGALYEQYF. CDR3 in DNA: TGTGCCACCAGCAGAGATGAGTTAGAGGGGGCTCTCTACGAGCAGTACTTC.

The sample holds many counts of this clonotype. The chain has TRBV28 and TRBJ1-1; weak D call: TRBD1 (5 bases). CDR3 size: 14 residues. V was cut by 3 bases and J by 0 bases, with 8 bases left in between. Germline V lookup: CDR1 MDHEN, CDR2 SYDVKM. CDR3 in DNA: TGTGCCAGCAGTTTTGGGGGACTGAACACTGAAGCTTTCTTT. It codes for CASSFGGLNTEAFF.

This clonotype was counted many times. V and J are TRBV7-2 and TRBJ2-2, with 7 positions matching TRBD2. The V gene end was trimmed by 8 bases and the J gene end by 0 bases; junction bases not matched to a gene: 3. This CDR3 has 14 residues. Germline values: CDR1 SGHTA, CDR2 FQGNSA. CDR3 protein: CASGRGANTGELFF. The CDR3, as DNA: TGTGCCAGCGGTCGGGGGGCGAACACCGGGGAGCTGTTTTTT.

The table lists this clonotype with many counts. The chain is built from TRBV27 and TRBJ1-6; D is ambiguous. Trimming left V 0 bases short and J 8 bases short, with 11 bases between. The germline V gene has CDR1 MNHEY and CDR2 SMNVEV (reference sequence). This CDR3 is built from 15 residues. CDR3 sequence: CASSLSGVVDSPLHF. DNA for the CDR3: TGTGCCAGCAGTTTATCCGGGGTGGTAGATTCACCCCTCCACTTT.

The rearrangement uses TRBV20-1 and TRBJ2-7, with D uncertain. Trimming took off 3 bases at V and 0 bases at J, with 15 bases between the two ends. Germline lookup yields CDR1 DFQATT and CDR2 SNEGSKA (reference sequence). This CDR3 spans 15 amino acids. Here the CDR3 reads CSASSFRLSSYEQYF. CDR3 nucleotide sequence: TGCAGTGCTAGTTCCTTCAGATTAAGCTCCTACGAGCAGTACTTC.

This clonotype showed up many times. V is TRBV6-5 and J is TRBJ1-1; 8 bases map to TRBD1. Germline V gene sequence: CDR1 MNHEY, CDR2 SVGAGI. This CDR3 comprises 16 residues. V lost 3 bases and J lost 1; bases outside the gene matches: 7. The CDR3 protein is CASSYRTGIENTEAFF. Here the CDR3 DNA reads TGTGCCAGCAGTTATCGGACAGGGATCGAGAACACTGAAGCTTTCTTT.

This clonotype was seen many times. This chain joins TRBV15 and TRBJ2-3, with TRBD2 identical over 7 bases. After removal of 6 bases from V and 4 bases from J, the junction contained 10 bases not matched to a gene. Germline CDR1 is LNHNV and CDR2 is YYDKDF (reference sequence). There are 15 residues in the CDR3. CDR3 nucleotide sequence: TGTGCCACCAGAGGCCGACTAGCTAACGCAGATACGCAGTATTTT. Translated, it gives CATRGRLANADTQYF.

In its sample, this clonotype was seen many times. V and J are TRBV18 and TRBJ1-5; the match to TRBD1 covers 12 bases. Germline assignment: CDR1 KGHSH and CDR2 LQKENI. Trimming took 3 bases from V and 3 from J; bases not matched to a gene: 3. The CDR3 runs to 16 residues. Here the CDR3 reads CASSPRDRGPNQPQHF. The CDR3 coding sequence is TGTGCCAGCTCACCGCGGGACAGGGGGCCCAATCAGCCCCAGCATTTT. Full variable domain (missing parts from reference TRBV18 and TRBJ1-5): NAGVMQNPRHLVRRRGQEARLRCSPMKGHSHVYWYRQLPEEGLKFMVYLQKENIIDESGMPKERFSAEFPKEGPSILRIQQVVRGDSAAYFCASSPRDRGPNQPQHFGDGTRLSIL.

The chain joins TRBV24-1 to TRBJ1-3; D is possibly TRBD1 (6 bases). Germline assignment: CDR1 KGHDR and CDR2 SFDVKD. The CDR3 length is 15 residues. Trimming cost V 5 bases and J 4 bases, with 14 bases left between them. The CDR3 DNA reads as TGTGCCACCAGTGCACGGACAGAAGAAGGAAACACCATATATTTT. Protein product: CATSARTEEGNTIYF.

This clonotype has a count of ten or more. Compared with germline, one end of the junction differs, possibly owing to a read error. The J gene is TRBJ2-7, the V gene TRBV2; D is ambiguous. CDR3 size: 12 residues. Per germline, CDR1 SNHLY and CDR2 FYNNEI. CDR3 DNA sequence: TGTGCCAGCAGTGAAGCACCCCGGCATAGGAACTTC. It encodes CASSEAPRHRNF. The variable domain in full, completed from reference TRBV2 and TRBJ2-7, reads EPEVTQTPSHQVTQMGQEVILRCVPISNHLYFYWYRQILGQKVEFLVSFYNNEISEKSEIFDDQFSVERPDGSNFTLKIRSTKLEDSAMYFCASSEAPRHRNFGPGTRLTVT.

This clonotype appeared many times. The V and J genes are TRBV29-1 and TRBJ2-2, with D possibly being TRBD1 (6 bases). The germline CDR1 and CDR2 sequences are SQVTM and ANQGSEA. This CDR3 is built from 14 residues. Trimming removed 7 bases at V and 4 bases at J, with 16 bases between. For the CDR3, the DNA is TGCAGCGCCCTTAGGACAGACCCCACCGGGGAGCTGTTTTTT. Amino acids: CSALRTDPTGELFF.

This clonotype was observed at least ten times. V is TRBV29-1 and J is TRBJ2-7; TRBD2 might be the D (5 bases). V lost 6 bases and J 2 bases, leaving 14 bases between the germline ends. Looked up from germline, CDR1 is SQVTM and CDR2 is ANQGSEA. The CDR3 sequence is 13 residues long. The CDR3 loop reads CSVRALLTYEQYF. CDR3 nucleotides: TGCAGCGTGAGGGCGCTTCTTACCTACGAGCAGTACTTC.